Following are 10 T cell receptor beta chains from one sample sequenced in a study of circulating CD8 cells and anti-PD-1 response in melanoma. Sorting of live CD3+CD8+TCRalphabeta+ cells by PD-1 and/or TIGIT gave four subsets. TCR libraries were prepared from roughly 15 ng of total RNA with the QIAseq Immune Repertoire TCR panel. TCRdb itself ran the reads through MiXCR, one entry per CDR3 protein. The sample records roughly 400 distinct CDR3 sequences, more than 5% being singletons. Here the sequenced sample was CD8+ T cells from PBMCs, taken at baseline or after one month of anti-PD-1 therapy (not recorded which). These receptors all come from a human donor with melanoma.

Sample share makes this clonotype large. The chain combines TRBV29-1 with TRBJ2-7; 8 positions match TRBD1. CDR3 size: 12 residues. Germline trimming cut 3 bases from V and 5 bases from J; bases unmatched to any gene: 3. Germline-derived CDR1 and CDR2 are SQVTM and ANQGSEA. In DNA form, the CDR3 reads TGCAGCGTTGAGGACAGGGCCGACGAGCAGTACTTC. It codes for CSVEDRADEQYF.

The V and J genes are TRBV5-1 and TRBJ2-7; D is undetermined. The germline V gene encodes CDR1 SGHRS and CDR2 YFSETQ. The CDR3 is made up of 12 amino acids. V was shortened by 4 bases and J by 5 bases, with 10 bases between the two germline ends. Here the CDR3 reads CASSPAPDEQYF. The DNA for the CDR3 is TGCGCCAGCAGCCCAGCTCCGGACGAGCAGTACTTC.

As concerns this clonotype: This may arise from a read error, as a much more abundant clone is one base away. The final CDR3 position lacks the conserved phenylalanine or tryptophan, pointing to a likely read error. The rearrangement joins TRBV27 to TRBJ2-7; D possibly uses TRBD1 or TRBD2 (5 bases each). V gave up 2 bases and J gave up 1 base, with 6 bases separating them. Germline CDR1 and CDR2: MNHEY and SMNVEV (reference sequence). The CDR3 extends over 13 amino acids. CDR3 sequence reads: CASSLGGSYEQYL. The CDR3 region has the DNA TGTGCCAGCAGTTTAGGGGGATCCTACGAGCAGTACCTC.

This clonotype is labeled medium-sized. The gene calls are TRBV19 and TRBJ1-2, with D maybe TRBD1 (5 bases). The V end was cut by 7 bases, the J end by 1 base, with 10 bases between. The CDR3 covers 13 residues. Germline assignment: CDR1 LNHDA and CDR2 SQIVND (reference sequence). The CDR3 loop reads CASNMDNNYGYTF. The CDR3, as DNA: TGTGCCAGTAATATGGACAATAACTATGGCTACACCTTC.

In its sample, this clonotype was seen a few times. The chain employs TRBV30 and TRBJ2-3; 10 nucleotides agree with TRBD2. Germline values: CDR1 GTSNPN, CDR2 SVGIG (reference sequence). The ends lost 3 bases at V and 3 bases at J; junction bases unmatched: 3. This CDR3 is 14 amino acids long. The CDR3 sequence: CAWSLAGGTDTQYF. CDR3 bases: TGTGCCTGGAGCTTAGCGGGGGGAACAGATACGCAGTATTTT.

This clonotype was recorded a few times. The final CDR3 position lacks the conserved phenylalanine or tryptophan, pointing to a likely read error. This CDR3 reads CASTLQGPSTEAFL. CDR3 nucleotides: TGTGCCAGTACCCTACAGGGTCCCTCCACTGAAGCTTTCCTT. The chain is built from TRBV19 and TRBJ1-1; the D gene is possibly TRBD1 (6 bases). CDR1 is LNHDA and CDR2 is SQIVND in the germline V gene (reference sequence). The CDR3 contains 14 residues. V gave up 7 bases and J gave up 4 bases, with 16 bases separating them.

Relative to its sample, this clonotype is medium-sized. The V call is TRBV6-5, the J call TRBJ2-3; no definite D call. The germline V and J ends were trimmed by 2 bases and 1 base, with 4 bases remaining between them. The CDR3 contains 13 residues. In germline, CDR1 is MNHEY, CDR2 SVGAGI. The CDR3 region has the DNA TGTGCCAGCAGTTACAGGGGCACAGATACGCAGTATTTT. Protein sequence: CASSYRGTDTQYF.

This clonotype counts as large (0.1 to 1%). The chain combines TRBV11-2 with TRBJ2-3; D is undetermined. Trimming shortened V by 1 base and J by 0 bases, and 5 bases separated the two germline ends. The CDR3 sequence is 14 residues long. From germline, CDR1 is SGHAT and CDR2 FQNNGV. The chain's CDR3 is CASSLGPSTDTQYF. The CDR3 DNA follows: TGTGCCAGCAGCTTAGGACCCAGCACAGATACGCAGTATTTT.

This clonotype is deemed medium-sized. The CDR3 bases are TGCAGCGTTGAGGGACAGGGGATAGAACAGTTCTTC. This encodes CSVEGQGIEQFF. The chain recombines TRBV29-1 with TRBJ2-1, with TRBD1 matching 10 bases. CDR3 length: 12 amino acids. Germline CDR1 SQVTM, CDR2 ANQGSEA. V lost 3 bases and J lost 13; bases outside the gene matches: 6.

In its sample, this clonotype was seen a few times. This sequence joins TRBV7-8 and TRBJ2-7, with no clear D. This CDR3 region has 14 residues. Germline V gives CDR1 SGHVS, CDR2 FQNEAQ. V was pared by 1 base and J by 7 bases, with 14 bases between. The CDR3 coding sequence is TGTGCCAGCAGCTTAGTGGCAGGTATTAAGGAGCAGTACTTC. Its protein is CASSLVAGIKEQYF.